Below, 13 T cell receptor beta chains from the same sample are listed, as sequenced in a study of blood T cell repertoires in COVID-19. Generated by immunoSEQ multiplex PCR, the TCRdb table keeps only in-frame clones and is missing some. The table has some 220,000 clones, approximately 83% seen once; the top ten hold around 3.1%. The sample comprised peripheral blood. These receptors were collected from a woman aged 25 to 39 who had recovered from COVID-19.

The chain uses TRBV30 and TRBJ2-7, with TRBD1 as a possible D gene (5 bases). Trimming stripped 5 bases from V and 4 bases from J, with 15 bases between. Germline CDR1 GTSNPN, CDR2 SVGIG (reference sequence). The CDR3 loop spans 13 amino acids. The DNA of the CDR3 is TGTGCCTGGGCCTCCGGACACACTTACGAGCAGTACTTC. Translation: CAWASGHTYEQYF.

The V call is TRBV27, the J call TRBJ1-4, with TRBD1 matching 8 bases. Germline V CDR1 and CDR2: MNHEY, SMNVEV (reference sequence). J was trimmed by 8 bases and V by 5 bases; bases with no gene match: 10. The CDR3 is made up of 15 amino acids. DNA for the CDR3: TGTGCCAGCAGTACCACGACAGGGGCAAGGGAAAAACTGTTTTTT. This codes for CASSTTTGAREKLFF.

This chain links TRBV24-1 with TRBJ2-3, with 9 bases fitting TRBD2. The ends lost 4 bases at V and 7 bases at J; junction bases unmatched: 5. The CDR3 consists of 14 residues. Per the germline V gene, CDR1 is KGHDR and CDR2 is SFDVKD. The CDR3 protein is CATSEGSGRYTQYF. CDR3 in DNA: TGTGCCACCAGTGAGGGTAGCGGGAGATATACGCAGTATTTT.

V is TRBV29-1 and J is TRBJ1-3; D is uncertain. This CDR3 comprises 15 residues. The V and J ends lost 3 bases and 0 bases respectively, with 12 bases between them. Germline CDR1 is SQVTM and CDR2 is ANQGSEA. The CDR3 nucleotides read TGCAGCGTTGAGCGGAGGGCAGCCTCTGGAAACACCATATATTTT. Protein: CSVERRAASGNTIYF. Together with reference TRBV29-1 and TRBJ1-3, the CDR3 gives the full variable domain: SAVISQKPSRDICQRGTSLTIQCQVDSQVTMMFWYRQQPGQSLTLIATANQGSEATYESGFVIDKFPISRPNLTFSTLTVSNMSPEDSSIYLCSVERRAASGNTIYFGEGSWLTVV.

The chain carries TRBV30 and TRBJ2-7, with a weak D call TRBD1 (6 bases). The CDR3 is 13 residues long. The V end was cut by 3 bases, the J end by 3 bases, with 12 bases between. Germline-derived CDR1 and CDR2 are GTSNPN and SVGIG (reference sequence). CDR3 in DNA: TGTGCCTGGAGCCCAGGGGTTAGCTACGAGCAGTACTTC. Protein sequence: CAWSPGVSYEQYF.

The rearrangement joins TRBV24-1 to TRBJ2-5, with TRBD2 matching 11 bases. The V segment lost 0 bases and the J segment 3 bases; nucleotides outside the gene matches: 8. CDR3 length equals 18 residues. Germline-derived CDR1 and CDR2 are KGHDR and SFDVKD. The CDR3 DNA reads TGTGCCACCAGTGATTTGCTTCCGCTTAGCGGGAGGGAAGAGACCCAGTACTTC. Translation: CATSDLLPLSGREETQYF.

This clone was seen only a few times. Other DNA variants within this sample encode the same CDR3. The rearrangement joins TRBV19 to TRBJ2-3; D is possibly TRBD1 (5 bases). The CDR3 has 14 residues. Trimming took off 8 bases at V and 1 base at J, with 13 bases between the two ends. Germline V CDR1 and CDR2: LNHDA, SQIVND (reference sequence). Here the CDR3 reads CASSSGRGTDTQYF. CDR3 bases: TGTGCCAGTTCTTCAGGCAGGGGCACAGATACGCAGTATTTT.

The J gene is TRBJ1-1, the V gene TRBV7-3; 7 positions agree with TRBD1. The CDR3 is 14 residues long. The J segment lost 1 base and the V segment lost 3 bases, leaving 2 bases of the junction unmatched. The germline V gene has CDR1 SGHTA and CDR2 FQGTGA. The CDR3 reads CASSLGQQNTEAFF. The CDR3 DNA reads TGTGCCAGCAGCTTGGGACAGCAGAACACTGAAGCTTTCTTT.

J is TRBJ1-5 and V is TRBV2; 9 bases agree with TRBD1. Trimming at V came to 2 bases and at J to 5 bases, leaving 1 base not matched to a gene. The CDR3 has 14 residues. The germline gives CDR1 SNHLY, CDR2 FYNNEI. The DNA for the CDR3 is TGTGCCAGCAGTGAAACAGGGGGCTATCAGCCCCAGCATTTT. This gives the protein CASSETGGYQPQHF. Using reference TRBV2 and TRBJ1-5 for the parts outside the CDR3, the full variable domain is EPEVTQTPSHQVTQMGQEVILRCVPISNHLYFYWYRQILGQKVEFLVSFYNNEISEKSEIFDDQFSVERPDGSNFTLKIRSTKLEDSAMYFCASSETGGYQPQHFGDGTRLSIL.

The chain employs TRBV11-2 and TRBJ1-5; D unresolved. Germline V gene data show CDR1 as SGHAT and CDR2 as FQNNGV. CDR3 length equals 15 residues. The ends were cut back, 4 bases at V and 0 bases at J, with 10 bases in the middle. The CDR3 sequence: CASSSGRNSNQPQHF. The CDR3 bases are TGTGCCAGCAGCTCAGGAAGGAATAGCAATCAGCCCCAGCATTTT.

The chain employs TRBV18 and TRBJ2-7; possible D gene TRBD2, 5 bases. CDR1 is KGHSH, CDR2 LQKENI, per germline. This CDR3 is built from 12 residues. The V end lost 4 bases, the J end lost 4 bases, and 8 bases lay between the germline ends. The CDR3 bases are TGTGCCAGCTCACGGGAGAGGTACGAGCAGTACTTC. Its translation is CASSRERYEQYF.

The chain couples TRBV5-1 to TRBJ2-1, with 7 bases lining up with TRBD1. This CDR3 has 17 residues. V shed 2 bases, J shed 4 bases, and the junction held 12 bases outside the gene matches. Germline loops: CDR1 SGHRS, CDR2 YFSETQ. In DNA, the CDR3 is TGCGCCAGCAGCTTAGGGCGAAGGGGGCCCGTTTACAATGAGCAGTTCTTC. It codes for CASSLGRRGPVYNEQFF.

This clone has at least ten counts. CDR3 amino acids: CASSVYLSSYNEQFF. The CDR3 DNA is TGTGCCAGCAGTGTCTACCTTAGCTCCTACAATGAGCAGTTCTTC. J is TRBJ2-1 and V is TRBV2; no clear D gene. With 4 bases removed from V and 0 bases from J, the gap between germline ends came to 10 bases. In germline, CDR1 is SNHLY, CDR2 FYNNEI. The CDR3 is made up of 15 amino acids. The full variable domain, its missing parts supplied by reference TRBV2 and TRBJ2-1, is EPEVTQTPSHQVTQMGQEVILRCVPISNHLYFYWYRQILGQKVEFLVSFYNNEISEKSEIFDDQFSVERPDGSNFTLKIRSTKLEDSAMYFCASSVYLSSYNEQFFGPGTRLTVL.